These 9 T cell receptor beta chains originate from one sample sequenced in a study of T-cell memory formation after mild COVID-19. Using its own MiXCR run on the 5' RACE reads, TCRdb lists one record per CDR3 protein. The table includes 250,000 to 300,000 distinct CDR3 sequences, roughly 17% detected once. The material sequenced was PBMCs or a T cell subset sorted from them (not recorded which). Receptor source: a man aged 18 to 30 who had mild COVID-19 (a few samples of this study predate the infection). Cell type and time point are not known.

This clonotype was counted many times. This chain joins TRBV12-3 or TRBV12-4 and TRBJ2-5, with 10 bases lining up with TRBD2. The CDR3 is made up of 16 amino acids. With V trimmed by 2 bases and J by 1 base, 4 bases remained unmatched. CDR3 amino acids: CASSLSGGAPQETQYF. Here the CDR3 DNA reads TGTGCCAGCAGTTTAAGCGGGGGGGCCCCCCAAGAGACCCAGTACTTC.

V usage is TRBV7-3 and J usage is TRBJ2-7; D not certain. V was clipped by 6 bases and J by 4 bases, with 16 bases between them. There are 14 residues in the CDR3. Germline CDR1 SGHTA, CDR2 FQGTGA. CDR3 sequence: CASRPRRSVYEQYV. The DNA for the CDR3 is TGTGCCAGCAGACCCCGCAGGTCCGTTTACGAGCAGTACGTC.

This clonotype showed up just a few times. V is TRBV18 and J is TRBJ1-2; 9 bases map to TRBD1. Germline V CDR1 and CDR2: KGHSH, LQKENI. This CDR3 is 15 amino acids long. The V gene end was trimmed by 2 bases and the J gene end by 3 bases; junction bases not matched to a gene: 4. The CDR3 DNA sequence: TGTGCCAGCTCACCAGGAGGACAGGGGTACTATGGCTACACCTTC. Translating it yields CASSPGGQGYYGYTF. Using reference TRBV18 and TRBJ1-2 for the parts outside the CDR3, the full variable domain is NAGVMQNPRHLVRRRGQEARLRCSPMKGHSHVYWYRQLPEEGLKFMVYLQKENIIDESGMPKERFSAEFPKEGPSILRIQQVVRGDSAAYFCASSPGGQGYYGYTFGSGTRLTVV.

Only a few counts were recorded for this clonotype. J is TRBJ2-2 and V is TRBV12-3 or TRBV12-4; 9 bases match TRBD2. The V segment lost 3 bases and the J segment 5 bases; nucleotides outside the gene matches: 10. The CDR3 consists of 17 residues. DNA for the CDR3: TGTGCCAGCAGTTTTCGGTTTGCGGGGGGGAGGACCGGGGAGCTGTTTTTT. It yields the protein CASSFRFAGGRTGELFF.

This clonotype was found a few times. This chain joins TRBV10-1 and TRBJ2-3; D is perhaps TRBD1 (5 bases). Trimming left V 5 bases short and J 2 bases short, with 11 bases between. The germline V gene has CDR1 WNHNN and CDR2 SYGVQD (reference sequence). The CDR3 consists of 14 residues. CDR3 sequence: CASSMQGLTDTQYF. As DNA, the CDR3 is TGCGCCAGCAGTATGCAGGGCCTCACAGATACGCAGTATTTT.

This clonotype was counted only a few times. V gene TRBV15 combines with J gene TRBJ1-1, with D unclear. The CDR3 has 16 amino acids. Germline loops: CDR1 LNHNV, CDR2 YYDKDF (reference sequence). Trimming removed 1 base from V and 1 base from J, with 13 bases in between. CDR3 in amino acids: CATSRAPTYANTEAFF. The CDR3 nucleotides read TGTGCCACCAGCAGAGCACCCACGTATGCGAACACTGAAGCTTTCTTT.

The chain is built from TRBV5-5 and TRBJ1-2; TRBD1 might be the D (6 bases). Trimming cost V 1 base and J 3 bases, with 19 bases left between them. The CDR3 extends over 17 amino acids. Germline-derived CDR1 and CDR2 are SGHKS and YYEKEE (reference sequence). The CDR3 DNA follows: TGTGCCAGCAGCTTGCCCGGAGGGGGGGCGCGAGACTATGGCTACACCTTC. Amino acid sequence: CASSLPGGGARDYGYTF.

The CDR3 reads CASSQGYRGSTEAFF. The CDR3 nucleotides read TGTGCCAGCAGCCAAGGATACAGGGGATCAACTGAAGCTTTCTTT. J is TRBJ1-1 and V is TRBV3-1; 7 bases align to TRBD1. Losses at the gene ends were 1 base for V and 5 bases for J; bases not matched to a gene: 7. The V gene's germline CDR1 is LGHDT and CDR2 YNNKEL (reference sequence). The CDR3 runs 15 residues.

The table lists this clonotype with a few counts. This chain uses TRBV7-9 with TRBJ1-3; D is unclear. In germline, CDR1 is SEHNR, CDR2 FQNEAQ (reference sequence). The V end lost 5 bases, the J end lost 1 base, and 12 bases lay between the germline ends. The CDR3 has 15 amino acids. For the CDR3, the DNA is TGTGCCAGCAGCCCTCCGGGAGGATCTGGAAACACCATATATTTT. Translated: CASSPPGGSGNTIYF.